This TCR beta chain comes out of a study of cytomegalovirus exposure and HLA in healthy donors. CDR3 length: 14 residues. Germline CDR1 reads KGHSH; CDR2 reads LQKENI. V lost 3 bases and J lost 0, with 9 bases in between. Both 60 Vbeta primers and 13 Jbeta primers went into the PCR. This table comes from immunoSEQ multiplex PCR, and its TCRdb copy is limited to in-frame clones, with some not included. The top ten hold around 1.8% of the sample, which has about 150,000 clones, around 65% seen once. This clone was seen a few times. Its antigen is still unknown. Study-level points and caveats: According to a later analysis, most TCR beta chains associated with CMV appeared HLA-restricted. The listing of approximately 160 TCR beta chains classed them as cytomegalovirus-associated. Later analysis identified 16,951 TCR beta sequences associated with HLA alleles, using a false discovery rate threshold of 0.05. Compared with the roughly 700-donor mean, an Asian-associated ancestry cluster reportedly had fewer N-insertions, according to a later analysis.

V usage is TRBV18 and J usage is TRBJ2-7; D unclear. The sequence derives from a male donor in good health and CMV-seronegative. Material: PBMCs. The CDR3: CASSPRGVSYEQYF. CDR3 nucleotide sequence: TGTGCCAGCTCACCCCGAGGTGTCTCCTACGAGCAGTACTTC.